This T cell receptor (beta chain) was recorded in a study of blood T cell repertoires in COVID-19. Many counts were recorded for this clone. Authors' data handling: For nucleated cells, counts were estimated from reference gene primer amplification. Method: immunoSEQ multiplex PCR; TCRdb's copy keeps in-frame clones and lacks some. That table gives V, J and clone size, and the DNA gave D and trimming. The profile covers 350,000 to 500,000 clones, with 80% to 90% appearing a single time and approximately 0.92% taken by the ten largest. The sequence came from a man aged 18 to 29 with COVID-19, enrolled during active disease. The sample consisted of peripheral blood.

The CDR3 coding sequence is TGTGCCAGCAGTGAGTACACAGGGAAAACTGAAGCTTTCTTT. It yields the protein CASSEYTGKTEAFF. The rearrangement joins TRBV6-1 to TRBJ1-1; possible D gene TRBD1, 6 bases. The CDR3 covers 14 residues. Germline V gene data show CDR1 as MNHNS and CDR2 as SASEGT. V lost 3 bases, J lost 5 bases, and 13 bases lay in between.